The source of this T cell receptor (beta chain) is a study of cytomegalovirus exposure and HLA in healthy donors. Sequencing was performed with immunoSEQ multiplex PCR; in TCRdb, only in-frame clones are kept and a portion is missing. The sample holds about 130,000 clones, about 89% seen once. Trimming took off 8 bases at V and 4 bases at J, with 17 bases between the two ends. Germline V gene data show CDR1 as LNHNV and CDR2 as YYDKDF (reference sequence). The CDR3 sequence is 14 residues long. The material sequenced was PBMCs. The clonotype was recovered from a woman aged 18-29 years in good health and CMV-seronegative. The J gene is TRBJ2-5, the V gene TRBV15; D possibly corresponds to TRBD1 (5 bases). Here the CDR3 DNA reads TGTGCCACCTCATCGTTTGTTCAGGGAGAGACCCAGTACTTC. As protein: CATSSFVQGETQYF.